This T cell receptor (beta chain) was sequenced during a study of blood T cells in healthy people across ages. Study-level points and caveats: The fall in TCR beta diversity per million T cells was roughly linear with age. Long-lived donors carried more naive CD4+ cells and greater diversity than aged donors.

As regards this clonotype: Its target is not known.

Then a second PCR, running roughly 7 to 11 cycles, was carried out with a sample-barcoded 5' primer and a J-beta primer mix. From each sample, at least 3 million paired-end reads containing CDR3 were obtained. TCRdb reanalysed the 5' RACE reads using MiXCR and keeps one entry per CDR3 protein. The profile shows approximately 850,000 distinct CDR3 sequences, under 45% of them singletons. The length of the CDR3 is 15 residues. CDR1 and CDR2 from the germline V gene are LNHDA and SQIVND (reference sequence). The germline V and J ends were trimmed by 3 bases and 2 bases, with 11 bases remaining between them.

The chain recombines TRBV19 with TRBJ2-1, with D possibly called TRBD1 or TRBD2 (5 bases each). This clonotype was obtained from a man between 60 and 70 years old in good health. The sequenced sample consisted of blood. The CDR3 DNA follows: TGTGCCAGTAGTATCGGGGCAGGGACCTACAATGAGCAGTTCTTC. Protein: CASSIGAGTYNEQFF.